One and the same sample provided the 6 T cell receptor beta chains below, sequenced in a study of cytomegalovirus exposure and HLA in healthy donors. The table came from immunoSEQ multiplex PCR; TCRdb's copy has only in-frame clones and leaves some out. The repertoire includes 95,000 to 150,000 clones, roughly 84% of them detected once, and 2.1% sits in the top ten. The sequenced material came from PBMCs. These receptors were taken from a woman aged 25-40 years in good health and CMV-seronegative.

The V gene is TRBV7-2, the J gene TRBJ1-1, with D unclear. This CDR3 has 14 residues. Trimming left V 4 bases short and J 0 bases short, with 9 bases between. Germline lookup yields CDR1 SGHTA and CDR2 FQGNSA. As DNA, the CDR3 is TGTGCCAGCAGCTCAGATATTATGAACACTGAAGCTTTCTTT. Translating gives CASSSDIMNTEAFF.

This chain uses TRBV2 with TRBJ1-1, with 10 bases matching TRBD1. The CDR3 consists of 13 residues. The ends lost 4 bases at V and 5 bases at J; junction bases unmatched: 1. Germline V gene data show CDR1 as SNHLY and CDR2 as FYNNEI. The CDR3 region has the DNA TGTGCCAGCAGTGGGGACAGGGGAACTGAAGCTTTCTTT. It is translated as CASSGDRGTEAFF.

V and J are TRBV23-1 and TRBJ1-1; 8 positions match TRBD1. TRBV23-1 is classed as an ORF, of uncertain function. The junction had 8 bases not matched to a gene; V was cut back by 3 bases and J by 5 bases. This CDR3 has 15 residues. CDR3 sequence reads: CASSHSDRARTEAFF. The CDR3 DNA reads TGCGCCAGCAGTCATTCGGACAGGGCGAGGACTGAAGCTTTCTTT.

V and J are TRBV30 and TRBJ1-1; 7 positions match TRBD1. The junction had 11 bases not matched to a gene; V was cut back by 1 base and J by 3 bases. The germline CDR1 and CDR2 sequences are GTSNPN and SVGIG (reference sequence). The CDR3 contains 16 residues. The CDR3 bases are TGTGCCTGGAGTGGAGGGGACAGTGCCCTTCACACTGAAGCTTTCTTT. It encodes CAWSGGDSALHTEAFF.

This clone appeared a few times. The CDR3 DNA is TGTGCCAGCAGCTTAGAGGGGGGGTCACCCCTCCACTTT. Translating it yields CASSLEGGSPLHF. The chain uses TRBV7-9 and TRBJ1-6; TRBD1 is a possible D gene (6 bases). The V gene's germline CDR1 is SEHNR and CDR2 FQNEAQ (reference sequence). V was trimmed by 1 base and J by 10 bases, leaving 8 bases between them. CDR3 length: 13 amino acids.

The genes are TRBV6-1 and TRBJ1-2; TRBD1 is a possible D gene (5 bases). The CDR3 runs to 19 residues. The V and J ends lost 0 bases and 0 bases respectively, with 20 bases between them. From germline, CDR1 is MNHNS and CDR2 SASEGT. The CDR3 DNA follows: TGTGCCAGCAGTGAAGCGGGGGTCGGAGGGTCCTTAGCTAACTATGGCTACACCTTC. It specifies CASSEAGVGGSLANYGYTF.